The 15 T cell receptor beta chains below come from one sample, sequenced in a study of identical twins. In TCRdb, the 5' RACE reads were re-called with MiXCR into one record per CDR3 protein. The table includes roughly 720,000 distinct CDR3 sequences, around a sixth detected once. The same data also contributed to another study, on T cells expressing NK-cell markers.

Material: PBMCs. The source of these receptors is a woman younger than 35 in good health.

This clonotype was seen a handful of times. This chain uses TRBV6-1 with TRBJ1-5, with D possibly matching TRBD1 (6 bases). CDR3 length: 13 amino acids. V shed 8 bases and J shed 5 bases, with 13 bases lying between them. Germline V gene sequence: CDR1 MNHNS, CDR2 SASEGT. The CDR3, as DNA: TGTGCCAGCCGACAGGTTGGGGATCAGCCCCAGCATTTT. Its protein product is CASRQVGDQPQHF.

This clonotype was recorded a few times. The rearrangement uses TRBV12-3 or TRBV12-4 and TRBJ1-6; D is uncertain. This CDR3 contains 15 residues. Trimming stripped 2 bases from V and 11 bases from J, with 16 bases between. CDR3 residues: CASSLTAARETPLHF. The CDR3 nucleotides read TGTGCCAGCAGTTTAACGGCAGCCCGAGAGACACCCCTCCACTTT.

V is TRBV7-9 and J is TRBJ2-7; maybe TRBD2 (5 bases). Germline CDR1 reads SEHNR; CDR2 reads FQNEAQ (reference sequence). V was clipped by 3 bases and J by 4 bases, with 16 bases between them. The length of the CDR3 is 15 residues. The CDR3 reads CASSFHAPRGYEQYF. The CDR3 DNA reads TGTGCCAGCAGCTTCCATGCGCCGCGAGGGTACGAGCAGTACTTC.

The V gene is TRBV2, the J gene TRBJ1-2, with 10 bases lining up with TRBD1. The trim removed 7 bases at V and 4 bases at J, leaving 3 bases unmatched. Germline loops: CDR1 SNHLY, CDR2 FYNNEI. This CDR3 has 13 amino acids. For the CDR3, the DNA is TGTGCCAGCACCTGGACAGGGGGCTATGGCTACACCTTC. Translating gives CASTWTGGYGYTF.

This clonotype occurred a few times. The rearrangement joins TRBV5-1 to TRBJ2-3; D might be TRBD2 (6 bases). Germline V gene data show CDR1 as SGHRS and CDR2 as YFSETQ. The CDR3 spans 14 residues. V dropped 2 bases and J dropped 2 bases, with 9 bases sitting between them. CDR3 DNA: TGCGCCAGCAGCTTAGGCGGGACCACAGATACGCAGTATTTT. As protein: CASSLGGTTDTQYF.

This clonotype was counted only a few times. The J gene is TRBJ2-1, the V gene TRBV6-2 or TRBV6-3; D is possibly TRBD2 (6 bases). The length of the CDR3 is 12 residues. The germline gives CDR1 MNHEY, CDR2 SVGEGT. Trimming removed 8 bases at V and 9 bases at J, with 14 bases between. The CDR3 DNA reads TGTGCCAGCCTGGGTCGCGGGGCTGAGCAGTTCTTC. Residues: CASLGRGAEQFF.

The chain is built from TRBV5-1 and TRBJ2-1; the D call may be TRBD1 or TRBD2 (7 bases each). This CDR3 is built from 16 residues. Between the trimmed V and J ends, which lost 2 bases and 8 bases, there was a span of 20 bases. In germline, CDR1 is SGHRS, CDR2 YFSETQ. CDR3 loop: CASSFRVGLGGDEQFF. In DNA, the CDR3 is TGCGCCAGCAGCTTCAGGGTAGGACTAGGGGGCGATGAGCAGTTCTTC.

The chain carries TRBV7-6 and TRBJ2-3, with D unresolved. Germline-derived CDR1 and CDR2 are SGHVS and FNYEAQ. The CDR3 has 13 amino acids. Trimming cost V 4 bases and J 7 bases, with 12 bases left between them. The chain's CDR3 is CASSSPPPNTQYF. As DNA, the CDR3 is TGTGCCAGCAGCTCGCCGCCACCCAATACGCAGTATTTT.

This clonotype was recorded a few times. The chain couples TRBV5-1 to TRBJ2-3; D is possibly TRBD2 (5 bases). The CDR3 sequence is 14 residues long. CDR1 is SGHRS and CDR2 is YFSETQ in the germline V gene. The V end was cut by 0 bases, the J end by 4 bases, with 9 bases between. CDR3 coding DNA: TGCGCCAGCAGCTTGGCCGGGATTCCAGATACGCAGTATTTT. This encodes CASSLAGIPDTQYF.

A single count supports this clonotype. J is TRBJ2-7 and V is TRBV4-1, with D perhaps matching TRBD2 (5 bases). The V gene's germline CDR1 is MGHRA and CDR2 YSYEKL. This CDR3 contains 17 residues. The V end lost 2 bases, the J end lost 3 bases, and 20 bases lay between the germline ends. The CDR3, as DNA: TGCGCCAGCAGCCAATCCGTTCGTCCGGGGAGATACTACGAGCAGTACTTC. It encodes CASSQSVRPGRYYEQYF.

The CDR3 reads CASSRRSGGSYEQYF. CDR3 DNA: TGCGCCAGCAGCCGCCGGAGCGGGGGCTCCTACGAGCAGTACTTC. The rearrangement links TRBV4-3 to TRBJ2-7; 8 positions agree with TRBD2. CDR3 length: 15 residues. In germline, CDR1 is LGHNA, CDR2 YSLEER. Trimming took 4 bases from V and 0 from J; bases not matched to a gene: 5.

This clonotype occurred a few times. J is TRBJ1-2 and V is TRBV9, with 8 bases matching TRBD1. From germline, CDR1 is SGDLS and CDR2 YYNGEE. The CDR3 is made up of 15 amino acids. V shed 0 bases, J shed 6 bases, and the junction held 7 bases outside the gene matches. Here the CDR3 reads CASSVGETGVHGYTF. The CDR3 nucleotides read TGTGCCAGCAGCGTAGGAGAGACAGGGGTGCATGGCTACACCTTC.

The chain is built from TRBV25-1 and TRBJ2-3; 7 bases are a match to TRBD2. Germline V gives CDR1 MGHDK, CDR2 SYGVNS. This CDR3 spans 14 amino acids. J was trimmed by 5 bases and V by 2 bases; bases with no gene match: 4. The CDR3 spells CASSEAGRGDTQYF. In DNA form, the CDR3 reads TGTGCCAGCAGTGAAGCGGGGAGGGGAGATACGCAGTATTTT.

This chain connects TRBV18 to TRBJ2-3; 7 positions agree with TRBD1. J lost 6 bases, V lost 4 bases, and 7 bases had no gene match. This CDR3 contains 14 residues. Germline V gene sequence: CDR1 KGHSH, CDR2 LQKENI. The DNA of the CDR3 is TGTGCCAGCTCACATGACAGGGTCGCCGATACGCAGTATTTT. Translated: CASSHDRVADTQYF.

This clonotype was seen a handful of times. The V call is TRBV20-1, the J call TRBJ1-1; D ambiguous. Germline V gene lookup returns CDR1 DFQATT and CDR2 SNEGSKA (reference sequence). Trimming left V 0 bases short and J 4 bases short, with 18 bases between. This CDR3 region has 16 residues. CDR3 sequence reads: CSARDSLRAGVTEAFF. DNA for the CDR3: TGCAGTGCTAGAGATAGCCTCCGGGCCGGGGTCACTGAAGCTTTCTTT.